The rows below give T cell receptor beta chains drawn from one sample of a study of T cell repertoires in cytomegalovirus infection. TCRdb itself ran the reads through MiXCR, one entry per CDR3 protein. The data contain some 390,000 distinct CDR3 sequences, 15% to 20% of them singletons. What was sequenced was PBMCs. These receptors were obtained from a human donor in good health (CMV status not recorded). Some clones in this sample may be carry-over from other donors' samples. The CDR3 runs from the conserved cysteine through the conserved F or W. The order of the fields is clone size, D gene, V gene, CDR3 protein. A D gene is named only where the DNA matches it firmly. Size is omitted from some rows. Given values are once, few, many or a class for expanded clones.

>.|.|TRBV6-5
CASRPPAGRPDATGAMNTEAFF
>many|TRBD2|TRBV7-2
CASSLAGSGAYEQYF
>many|.|TRBV11-2
CASSFLTGRYNEQFF
>.|.|TRBV2
CASKGIPRSGANVLTF
>.|TRBD1|TRBV18
CASSPEGQGGNGYTF
>.|.|TRBV7-9
CASSPSVKGPQHF
>few|.|TRBV12-3/TRBV12-4
CASSPWIGAEAFF
>.|.|TRBV5-1
CASSRARGQNTEAFF
>.|.|TRBV29-1
CSVSGRAKNIQYF
>.|.|TRBV5-4
CASSLEGPSSGNTIYF
>.|.|TRBV5-1
CASSFSTSTYEQYF
>.|.|TRBV28
CASRRTLTTGELFF
>many|.|TRBV7-2
CASSLWASDNEQFF
>many|.|TRBV25-1
CASSEYSGMTDTQYF
>few|.|TRBV29-1
CSVVEANTGELFF
>few|.|TRBV28
CASSLGNSYEQYF
>.|.|TRBV18
CASSPPGVQEIGTQYF
>many|TRBD1|TRBV6-5
CASRTTGINEQFF
>many|TRBD1|TRBV7-2
CASSFTLTGTGGDTEAFF
>few|.|TRBV27
CASSPRVAGELFF
>.|.|TRBV29-1
CSVAEGTNTEAFF
>.|.|TRBV7-8
CASSFLDSPLHF
>.|.|TRBV5-4
CASSSRRGWNNEQFF
>.|TRBD2|TRBV6-2/TRBV6-3
CASKKLAGVEEQYF
>many|.|TRBV6-1
CASSRQPTNEKLFF
>many|.|TRBV20-1
CSAKVPLKDQPQHF
>few|.|TRBV20-1
CSASNRRAGADTQYF
>.|TRBD1|TRBV5-1
CASSLDNRLGSGGAGTEAFF
>many|.|TRBV7-2
CASSEGGGPGETQYF
>few|.|TRBV7-2
CASSFYSGPLMNTEAFF
>many|.|TRBV7-2
CASSLGPPSVANVLTF
>many|.|TRBV6-5
CASSYDSAYTEAFF
>many|.|TRBV7-2
CASTSLQGSEQYF
>few|TRBD2|TRBV14
CASSLGGSGTYEQYF
>many|.|TRBV7-9
CASSARGLGNEKLFF
>few|.|TRBV20-1
CSATGGPPYNEQFF
>few|.|TRBV10-2
CASSENPGLYEQYF
>.|.|TRBV7-9
CASSLGQGTQETQYF
>.|.|TRBV12-3/TRBV12-4
CASAGWYNEQFF
>.|TRBD2|TRBV5-1
CASSKLAGGNSGANVLTF
>many|.|TRBV28
CASRTGTWEYTF
>few|TRBD2|TRBV20-1
CSAREPLGRGGGEQFF
>many|.|TRBV7-2
CASSLVGRMQTNYGYTF
>many|.|TRBV6-1
CASSVHAQETQYF
>many|TRBD2|TRBV4-1
CASSQLLAGINPTDTQYF
>.|.|TRBV7-9
CASSLGEQGFGYTF
>.|.|TRBV7-2
CASSLTYSYEQYF
>.|.|TRBV2
CASRARGETEAFF
>few|TRBD1|TRBV5-1
CASSFDRDEVQFF
>.|TRBD1|TRBV10-3
CAISEGDRDAKNIQYF